This T cell receptor (beta chain) was found in a study of T-cell reconstitution after alpha-beta-depleted transplantation in children. The V and J ends lost 6 bases and 2 bases respectively, with 7 bases between them. The CDR3 totals 12 residues. For TCRbeta, the library was prepared with unique molecular identifiers. TCRdb reprocessed the PCR reads via MiXCR and lists one record per CDR3 protein. The sample has 400,000 to 500,000 distinct CDR3 sequences; approximately 11% are singletons. The input for sequencing was PBMCs from the stem cell graft donor, taken from the stem cell graft. V is TRBV12-3 or TRBV12-4 and J is TRBJ1-2; D unclear. The source of this sequence is a human donor who donated a stem cell graft to a child with acute myeloid leukemia. CDR3: CASRYGNYGYTF. CDR3 in DNA: TGTGCCAGCAGATACGGCAACTATGGCTACACCTTC.